These 25 T cell receptor beta chains originate from one sample sequenced in a study of T-cell memory formation after mild COVID-19. TCRdb used MiXCR to reprocess the 5' RACE reads, holding one entry per CDR3 protein. Among approximately 98,000 distinct CDR3 sequences listed, 18% were seen once. Sequenced material: PBMCs or a T cell subset sorted from them (not recorded which). All receptors come from a man between 18 and 35 years old who had mild COVID-19 (a few samples of this study predate the infection). Cell type and time point are not known.

Note on this clonotype: One end of the junction does not line up with germline, which may come from a read error. The chain couples TRBV5-1 to TRBJ2-6, with D tentatively TRBD2 (5 bases). The CDR3 covers 15 residues. Per germline, CDR1 SGHRS and CDR2 YFSETQ. The CDR3 region has the DNA TGCGCCAGCTGCTTGGACTTCTCTGGGGCCAACGTCCTGACTTTC. Protein: CASCLDFSGANVLTF.

This clonotype was observed many times. The chain employs TRBV4-2 and TRBJ2-5; 10 bases map to TRBD2. Germline CDR1 LGHNA, CDR2 YNFKEQ. The CDR3 totals 16 residues. V shed 2 bases, J shed 5 bases, and the junction held 8 bases outside the gene matches. The CDR3 loop reads CASSQLSGGAAETQYF. CDR3 coding DNA: TGTGCCAGCAGCCAATTGAGCGGGGGGGCCGCCGAGACCCAGTACTTC.

This clonotype showed up just a few times. The chain employs TRBV5-1 and TRBJ2-5; the D call may be TRBD1 or TRBD2 (5 bases each). From germline, CDR1 is SGHRS and CDR2 YFSETQ. The V gene lost 5 bases and the J gene lost 0 bases, with 14 bases spanning the gap. The CDR3 has 15 amino acids. The CDR3 spells CASSSREGNQETQYF. The CDR3 DNA is TGCGCCAGCAGTAGTCGTGAGGGGAACCAAGAGACCCAGTACTTC.

This clonotype came up many times. The chain has TRBV9 and TRBJ2-7, with 7 bases lining up with TRBD1. V dropped 4 bases and J dropped 1; count of bases not matched to a gene: 5. This CDR3 has 14 residues. Per germline, CDR1 SGDLS and CDR2 YYNGEE. The CDR3 sequence: CASSLRDSSYEQYF. In DNA form, the CDR3 reads TGTGCCAGCAGCCTTCGGGACAGTTCCTACGAGCAGTACTTC.

The sample holds a few counts of this clonotype. V gene TRBV7-2 combines with J gene TRBJ2-7, with 8 bases identical to TRBD1. The germline CDR1 and CDR2 sequences are SGHTA and FQGNSA. With 5 bases clipped from V and 2 bases from J, the junction kept 5 bases outside the gene matches. The CDR3 totals 14 residues. The chain's CDR3 is CASSTDRVTYEQYF. The DNA of the CDR3 is TGTGCCAGCAGCACGGACAGGGTGACCTACGAGCAGTACTTC.

The table lists this clonotype with a few counts. This chain uses TRBV6-6 with TRBJ1-3; tentative D call: TRBD1 (6 bases). CDR1 MNHNY and CDR2 SVGAGI come from the germline V gene (reference sequence). V lost 6 bases, J lost 0 bases, and 9 bases lay in between. The CDR3 covers 14 residues. CDR3 region: CASRQGFSGNTIYF. CDR3 DNA: TGTGCCAGCAGACAGGGTTTCTCTGGAAACACCATATATTTT.

This chain joins TRBV7-6 and TRBJ2-5; TRBD1 matches at 9 bases. With V trimmed by 3 bases and J by 5 bases, 7 bases remained unmatched. Germline V gene lookup returns CDR1 SGHVS and CDR2 FNYEAQ. This CDR3 comprises 15 residues. In DNA form, the CDR3 reads TGTGCCAGCAGCTTCGGGACAGGGCCCGGGGAGACCCAGTACTTC. As protein: CASSFGTGPGETQYF.

This clonotype was found once. The genes are TRBV15 and TRBJ1-5; D uncertain. Germline V CDR1 and CDR2: LNHNV, YYDKDF (reference sequence). The CDR3 extends over 12 amino acids. With 4 bases removed from V and 8 bases from J, the gap between germline ends came to 9 bases. The CDR3 loop reads CATSTRDEPQHF. The DNA for the CDR3 is TGTGCCACCAGCACCCGTGACGAGCCCCAGCATTTT. The full variable domain, with the rest looked up from reference TRBV15 and TRBJ1-5, is DAMVIQNPRYQVTQFGKPVTLSCSQTLNHNVMYWYQQKSSQAPKLLFHYYDKDFNNEADTPDNFQSRRPNTSFCFLDIRSPGLGDTAMYLCATSTRDEPQHFGDGTRLSIL.

CDR3 amino acids: CASSVVPGNSYEQYF. In DNA, the CDR3 is TGCGCCAGCAGCGTGGTACCAGGGAACTCCTACGAGCAGTACTTC. The J gene is TRBJ2-7, the V gene TRBV5-1; perhaps TRBD1 as D (5 bases). From germline, CDR1 is SGHRS and CDR2 YFSETQ. The V and J ends lost 4 bases and 0 bases respectively, with 14 bases between them. This CDR3 region has 15 residues.

This clonotype was seen many times. V and J are TRBV5-4 and TRBJ2-2, with 8 positions matching TRBD1. The V gene end was trimmed by 3 bases and the J gene end by 1 base; junction bases not matched to a gene: 2. The germline gives CDR1 SGHNT, CDR2 YYREEE (reference sequence). The CDR3 length is 15 residues. Written as DNA, the CDR3 is TGTGCCAGCAGCTCAGGGACAGGGAACACCGGGGAGCTGTTTTTT. Translated: CASSSGTGNTGELFF.

J is TRBJ1-5 and V is TRBV5-1, with no clear D. This CDR3 spans 14 amino acids. The germline gives CDR1 SGHRS, CDR2 YFSETQ. The germline V and J ends were trimmed by 0 bases and 11 bases, with 15 bases remaining between them. CDR3 DNA: TGCGCCAGCAGCTTGGGTGGCCCCAGTGGGGCCCAGCATTTT. As protein: CASSLGGPSGAQHF.

This clonotype came up many times. V gene TRBV7-3 combines with J gene TRBJ2-5, with D possibly matching TRBD1 (6 bases). Germline V lookup: CDR1 SGHTA, CDR2 FQGTGA. There are 15 residues in the CDR3. Trimming stripped 3 bases from V and 0 bases from J, with 11 bases between. This CDR3 is CASSLQGTNQETQYF. In DNA form, the CDR3 reads TGTGCCAGCAGCTTGCAGGGGACCAACCAAGAGACCCAGTACTTC.

There are a few counts of this clonotype. This chain uses TRBV15 with TRBJ2-4; the D gene is possibly TRBD2 (5 bases). Trimming cost V 1 base and J 7 bases, with 11 bases left between them. Per germline, CDR1 LNHNV and CDR2 YYDKDF (reference sequence). This CDR3 contains 14 residues. DNA for the CDR3: TGTGCCACCAGCAGAGTTGTCGGGGATAACATTCAGTACTTC. It codes for CATSRVVGDNIQYF.

CDR3 region: CASSQGRTSGGKETQYF. DNA of the CDR3: TGTGCCAGCAGCCAAGGACGGACTAGCGGGGGGAAAGAGACCCAGTACTTC. The chain joins TRBV3-1 to TRBJ2-5; 14 bases fit TRBD2. The germline V gene encodes CDR1 LGHDT and CDR2 YNNKEL (reference sequence). The CDR3 extends over 17 amino acids. J lost 3 bases, V lost 1 base, and 4 bases had no gene match.

This clonotype was counted ten times or more. The chain joins TRBV4-2 to TRBJ2-5, with TRBD1 matching 9 bases. CDR3 length: 14 residues. The germline V gene encodes CDR1 LGHNA and CDR2 YNFKEQ. V lost 4 bases, J lost 5 bases, and 5 bases stayed unmatched. CDR3 nucleotide sequence: TGTGCCAGCAGCCCCGGGACAGGGAAGGAGACCCAGTACTTC. Translated, it gives CASSPGTGKETQYF.

The CDR3 nucleotides are TGTGCCAGCAGCTTAGTTGCAGAGGGCCAGCCCCAGCATTTT. Amino acid sequence: CASSLVAEGQPQHF. The V call is TRBV7-2, the J call TRBJ1-5; no definite D call. V lost 1 base to trimming and J lost 7 bases, with 11 bases between them. CDR3 size: 14 residues. CDR1 SGHTA and CDR2 FQGNSA come from the germline V gene. The full variable domain, in which reference TRBV7-2 and TRBJ1-5 provide the parts outside the CDR3, is GAGVSQSPSNKVTEKGKDVELRCDPISGHTALYWYRQSLGQGLEFLIYFQGNSAPDKSGLPSDRFSAERTGGSVSTLTIQRTQQEDSAVYLCASSLVAEGQPQHFGDGTRLSIL.

The J gene is TRBJ1-1, the V gene TRBV21-1; TRBD1, the table's D call, was not compared with the DNA. TRBV21-1 is listed as a pseudogene. This CDR3 has 13 amino acids. This chain's CDR3 is CASRFDRYTEAFF. The CDR3 DNA follows: TGTGCCAGCAGATTTGACAGGTACACTGAAGCTTTCTTT.

This clonotype was counted a few times. The gene calls are TRBV5-1 and TRBJ2-4, with unresolved D. The V end lost 5 bases, the J end lost 3 bases, and 18 bases lay between the germline ends. The CDR3 covers 16 residues. Germline V gene lookup returns CDR1 SGHRS and CDR2 YFSETQ. The CDR3 region has the DNA TGCGCCAGCAGTCTCGACTCTCCCTGGGGCAAAAACATTCAGTACTTC. This codes for CASSLDSPWGKNIQYF.

V is TRBV5-1 and J is TRBJ1-2; D may be TRBD1 (6 bases). Trimming removed 4 bases from V and 0 bases from J, with 13 bases in between. The CDR3 is 15 amino acids. CDR1 and CDR2 (germline): SGHRS, YFSETQ. The CDR3 region has the DNA TGCGCCAGCAGCCAAGGGGACATTGCTAACTATGGCTACACCTTC. This codes for CASSQGDIANYGYTF. Together with reference TRBV5-1 and TRBJ1-2, the CDR3 gives the full variable domain: KAGVTQTPRYLIKTRGQQVTLSCSPISGHRSVSWYQQTPGQGLQFLFEYFSETQRNKGNFPGRFSGRQFSNSRSEMNVSTLELGDSALYLCASSQGDIANYGYTFGSGTRLTVV.

This chain joins TRBV4-3 and TRBJ2-2; no definite D call. This CDR3 has 17 amino acids. The V end lost 0 bases, the J end lost 0 bases, and 11 bases lay between the germline ends. Germline lookup yields CDR1 LGHNA and CDR2 YSLEER. CDR3 DNA sequence: TGCGCCAGCAGCCAAGATTCCGGGTTCGCGAACACCGGGGAGCTGTTTTTT. Translating it yields CASSQDSGFANTGELFF.

This rearrangement joins TRBV12-3 or TRBV12-4 to TRBJ1-2; maybe TRBD1 (6 bases). The CDR3 has 15 amino acids. V lost 6 bases, J lost 4 bases, and 18 bases lay in between. The CDR3 region is CASSRSRGGGYGYTF. The CDR3 nucleotides read TGTGCCAGCAGCCGGAGCAGGGGAGGGGGCTATGGCTACACCTTC.

The rearrangement joins TRBV15 to TRBJ1-5; maybe TRBD1 (5 bases). CDR3 length: 12 amino acids. The V gene lost 4 bases and the J gene lost 9 bases, with 10 bases spanning the gap. Germline CDR1 reads LNHNV; CDR2 reads YYDKDF (reference sequence). DNA for the CDR3: TGTGCCACCAGCATGTCGGGGGGGCCCCAGCATTTT. It specifies CATSMSGGPQHF.

In this sample, this clonotype turned up a few times. The chain links TRBV27 to TRBJ2-3, with unresolved D. This CDR3 comprises 16 residues. The germline V gene encodes CDR1 MNHEY and CDR2 SMNVEV (reference sequence). With 1 base removed from V and 1 base from J, the gap between germline ends came to 12 bases. The CDR3 DNA is TGTGCCAGCAGTTTATTATCCAGACCCCGCACAGATACGCAGTATTTT. Amino acids: CASSLLSRPRTDTQYF.

This clonotype was seen repeatedly, ten times or more. J is TRBJ2-7 and V is TRBV7-2, with D perhaps assigned TRBD1 or TRBD2 (5 bases each). The CDR3 runs 13 residues. Trimming left V 2 bases short and J 6 bases short, with 11 bases between. Germline values: CDR1 SGHTA, CDR2 FQGNSA. The CDR3 is CASSLRRGGEQYV. CDR3 DNA: TGTGCCAGCAGCTTACGTCGTGGGGGCGAGCAGTACGTC.

J is TRBJ1-1 and V is TRBV5-1; no definite D call. Germline V gene data show CDR1 as SGHRS and CDR2 as YFSETQ. The ends were cut back, 0 bases at V and 4 bases at J, with 13 bases in the middle. The CDR3 is made up of 15 amino acids. CDR3 sequence: CASSLEAGPSTEAFF. CDR3 nucleotide sequence: TGCGCCAGCAGCTTGGAGGCAGGACCGAGCACTGAAGCTTTCTTT.